Listed here are 30 T cell receptor beta chains from one sample, sequenced in a study of control samples from healthy donors and cancer patients. TCRdb's table, derived via immunoSEQ multiplex PCR, lists solely in-frame clones and lacks some. Among around 84,000 clones listed, 91% were seen once. Specimen: blood. These receptors were taken from a man aged 25-45 years in good health.

The V call is TRBV7-2, the J call TRBJ2-7, with TRBD2 matching over 7 bases. Germline-derived CDR1 and CDR2 are SGHTA and FQGNSA. V gave up 5 bases and J gave up 2 bases; unmatched junction bases: 12. The CDR3 has 16 amino acids. CDR3 sequence reads: CASSPDSGGRTYEQYF. The DNA for the CDR3 is TGTGCCAGCAGCCCAGATTCGGGGGGTAGAACCTACGAGCAGTACTTC.

The chain joins TRBV24-1 to TRBJ2-7; D ambiguous. Trimming pared 4 bases from V and 6 bases from J, leaving 9 bases between. The CDR3 runs to 12 residues. Germline CDR1 reads KGHDR; CDR2 reads SFDVKD. The CDR3 bases are TGTGCCACCAGTGACCCCGTCCGCGAGCAGTACTTC. This encodes CATSDPVREQYF.

This chain links TRBV5-6 with TRBJ2-4, with a possible D match to TRBD1 (5 bases). V was pared by 4 bases and J by 0 bases, with 11 bases between. The CDR3 is 15 amino acids. Germline CDR1 is SGHDT and CDR2 is YYEEEE. CDR3 region: CASSGIGVAKNIQYF. The CDR3, as DNA: TGTGCCAGCAGCGGAATAGGGGTAGCCAAAAACATTCAGTACTTC.

The chain couples TRBV30 to TRBJ1-5; 7 nucleotides line up with TRBD1. Germline V lookup: CDR1 GTSNPN, CDR2 SVGIG (reference sequence). The V and J ends lost 1 base and 1 base, in that order; junction bases with no gene match: 7. This CDR3 contains 16 residues. CDR3 protein: CAWSAGGKQSNQPQHF. The CDR3 DNA reads as TGTGCCTGGAGTGCAGGGGGGAAACAGAGCAATCAGCCCCAGCATTTT. The full variable domain, completed using reference TRBV30 and TRBJ1-5, is SQTIHQWPATLVQPVGSPLSLECTVEGTSNPNLYWYRQAAGRGLQLLFYSVGIGQISSEVPQNLSASRPQDRQFILSSKKLLLSDSGFYLCAWSAGGKQSNQPQHFGDGTRLSIL.

A word on this clone: Other DNA sequences from this sample encode an identical CDR3 as well. V usage is TRBV24-1 and J usage is TRBJ2-2; 7 positions agree with TRBD2. Trimming cost V 5 bases and J 5 bases; bases outside gene matches: 1. CDR1 is KGHDR, CDR2 SFDVKD, per germline. The CDR3 runs to 13 residues. CDR3 DNA: TGTGCCACCAGTGGGCGGGGGACCGGGGAGCTGTTTTTT. Its translation: CATSGRGTGELFF.

V gene TRBV9 combines with J gene TRBJ2-1, with a possible D match to TRBD1 (6 bases). Deletions cut 2 bases from V and 4 bases from J, with 10 bases between. Germline assignment: CDR1 SGDLS and CDR2 YYNGEE. The CDR3 is 14 residues long. This chain's CDR3 is CASSVEDSYNEQFF. For the CDR3, the DNA is TGTGCCAGCAGCGTGGAGGACAGTTACAATGAGCAGTTCTTC.

The chain combines TRBV14 with TRBJ1-2; D is undetermined. CDR3 length: 15 amino acids. Trimming pared 0 bases from V and 0 bases from J, leaving 8 bases between. Germline CDR1 and CDR2: SGHDN and FVKESK. CDR3 residues: CASSQEVGSNYGYTF. The CDR3 nucleotides are TGTGCCAGCAGCCAAGAAGTAGGATCTAACTATGGCTACACCTTC.

This chain uses TRBV18 with TRBJ1-5; 8 nucleotides align to TRBD1. V was pared by 2 bases and J by 7 bases, with 1 base of the junction left unmatched. In germline, CDR1 is KGHSH, CDR2 LQKENI. CDR3 length: 13 amino acids. CDR3 DNA: TGTGCCAGCTCACCAGACAGGGGCCAGCCCCAGCATTTT. Residues: CASSPDRGQPQHF.

This clone was seen once. The genes are TRBV7-3 and TRBJ2-7; D is perhaps TRBD2 (7 bases). This CDR3 region has 16 residues. V shed 2 bases and J shed 2 bases, with 16 bases lying between them. From germline, CDR1 is SGHTA and CDR2 FQGTGA. CDR3 in DNA: TGTGCCAGCAGCTTAGGGGGGGGCGGGGGCCCCTACGAGCAGTACTTC. Its protein product is CASSLGGGGGPYEQYF.

This chain uses TRBV7-9 with TRBJ1-6; D is unresolved. The CDR3 extends over 12 amino acids. The V and J ends lost 3 bases and 10 bases respectively, with 7 bases between them. Germline V gene sequence: CDR1 SEHNR, CDR2 FQNEAQ (reference sequence). The CDR3 spells CASSFSHSPLHF. The DNA of the CDR3 is TGTGCCAGCAGCTTTAGTCACTCACCCCTCCACTTT.

This chain uses TRBV7-2 with TRBJ2-2, with TRBD1 as a possible D gene (6 bases). Trimming left V 4 bases short and J 6 bases short, with 15 bases between. Germline CDR1 is SGHTA and CDR2 is FQGNSA. The length of the CDR3 is 15 residues. The CDR3 reads CASSSYYRVPGELFF. The DNA for the CDR3 is TGTGCCAGCAGCTCGTATTACAGGGTTCCCGGGGAGCTGTTTTTT.

J is TRBJ1-1 and V is TRBV7-9, with D unresolved. Trimming left V 0 bases short and J 5 bases short, with 7 bases between. CDR1 SEHNR and CDR2 FQNEAQ come from the germline V gene (reference sequence). The CDR3 runs to 13 residues. The CDR3 DNA follows: TGTGCCAGCAGCTTAGCGGTGGGGACTGAAGCTTTCTTT. It codes for CASSLAVGTEAFF.

The chain has TRBV3-1 (or the pseudogene TRBV3-2) and TRBJ1-5, with a weak D call TRBD1 (6 bases). The CDR3 covers 15 residues. Germline values: CDR1 LGHDT, CDR2 YNNKEL (reference sequence). Trimming cost V 0 bases and J 4 bases, with 10 bases left between them. CDR3: CASSQDRTANQPQHF. In DNA form, the CDR3 reads TGTGCCAGCAGCCAAGATAGGACAGCGAATCAGCCCCAGCATTTT.

Remarks on this clone: Other DNA sequences in the same sample also yield this CDR3. This chain joins TRBV18 and TRBJ2-7; D remains ambiguous. Germline CDR1 KGHSH, CDR2 LQKENI. The CDR3 is 13 amino acids. V was cut by 6 bases and J by 2 bases, with 11 bases left in between. The CDR3 sequence is CASSPGRTYEQYF. Written as DNA, the CDR3 is TGTGCCAGCTCTCCGGGTCGCACCTACGAGCAGTACTTC.

This chain links TRBV5-1 with TRBJ1-1, with 8 bases that match TRBD1. CDR1 SGHRS and CDR2 YFSETQ come from the germline V gene. With 0 bases clipped from V and 0 bases from J, the junction kept 1 base outside the gene matches. This CDR3 is 15 amino acids long. The CDR3: CASSLGTGLNTEAFF. The CDR3, as DNA: TGCGCCAGCAGCTTGGGGACAGGGCTGAACACTGAAGCTTTCTTT.

The chain combines TRBV2 with TRBJ2-1, with D maybe TRBD2 (6 bases). Germline V CDR1 and CDR2: SNHLY, FYNNEI. CDR3 length: 11 amino acids. Between the trimmed V and J ends, which lost 11 bases and 4 bases, there was a span of 9 bases. CDR3 sequence: CAGTLYNEQFF. The CDR3 DNA follows: TGTGCCGGGACTCTATACAATGAGCAGTTCTTC. Supplemented by reference TRBV2 and TRBJ2-1, the full variable domain reads EPEVTQTPSHQVTQMGQEVILRCVPISNHLYFYWYRQILGQKVEFLVSFYNNEISEKSEIFDDQFSVERPDGSNFTLKIRSTKLEDSAMYFCAGTLYNEQFFGPGTRLTVL.

The chain links TRBV5-1 to TRBJ1-2, with a possible D match to TRBD1 (5 bases). Germline CDR1 reads SGHRS; CDR2 reads YFSETQ. V lost 4 bases to trimming and J lost 7 bases, with 11 bases between them. The CDR3 loop spans 12 amino acids. CDR3 protein: CASSMGRVGYTF. In DNA, the CDR3 is TGCGCCAGCAGCATGGGCAGGGTTGGCTACACCTTC.

V usage is TRBV10-1 and J usage is TRBJ1-2; possible D gene TRBD1, 5 bases. Germline values: CDR1 WNHNN, CDR2 SYGVQD (reference sequence). The length of the CDR3 is 13 residues. V was pared by 4 bases and J by 4 bases, with 10 bases between. The CDR3 protein is CASSAGVSYGYTF. The DNA of the CDR3 is TGCGCCAGCAGTGCGGGGGTCAGCTATGGCTACACCTTC.

This chain connects TRBV29-1 to TRBJ2-7; D remains ambiguous. CDR1 SQVTM and CDR2 ANQGSEA come from the germline V gene. There are 11 residues in the CDR3. The V and J ends lost 3 bases and 3 bases respectively, with 6 bases between them. CDR3 sequence reads: CSVDRGYEQYF. The CDR3 coding sequence is TGCAGCGTTGATCGAGGCTACGAGCAGTACTTC.

This sequence joins TRBV6-5 and TRBJ1-1; D not certain. The CDR3 has 14 residues. V was pared by 3 bases and J by 0 bases, with 8 bases between. Germline V gives CDR1 MNHEY, CDR2 SVGAGI. The CDR3 DNA follows: TGTGCCAGCAGTTATAAGATCATGAACACTGAAGCTTTCTTT. Encoded protein: CASSYKIMNTEAFF.

The chain joins TRBV5-1 to TRBJ2-7; the D gene could be TRBD1 or TRBD2 (5 bases each). V was pared by 1 base and J by 2 bases, with 13 bases between. CDR1 is SGHRS, CDR2 YFSETQ, per germline. The CDR3 has 15 residues. CDR3 DNA sequence: TGCGCCAGCAGCTTGACTATCGGGGCCGCCTACGAGCAGTACTTC. Protein sequence: CASSLTIGAAYEQYF.

The rearrangement joins TRBV9 to TRBJ2-6; no definite D call. The CDR3 has 18 amino acids. Germline V gene lookup returns CDR1 SGDLS and CDR2 YYNGEE. Trimming shortened V by 1 base and J by 0 bases, and 14 bases separated the two germline ends. The CDR3 spells CASSVPGPISSGANVLTF. The CDR3 coding sequence is TGTGCCAGCAGCGTACCTGGACCGATCAGCTCTGGGGCCAACGTCCTGACTTTC.

The J gene is TRBJ1-3, the V gene TRBV11-2; D gene uncertain. The CDR3 is made up of 19 amino acids. Trimming removed 0 bases from V and 0 bases from J, with 18 bases in between. The germline V gene encodes CDR1 SGHAT and CDR2 FQNNGV. This CDR3 is CASSLDRWHGKPSGNTIYF. DNA of the CDR3: TGTGCCAGCAGCTTAGACCGTTGGCACGGTAAACCCTCTGGAAACACCATATATTTT.

This chain uses TRBV3-1 (or the pseudogene TRBV3-2) with TRBJ2-7; D gene ambiguous. Germline V gene sequence: CDR1 LGHDT, CDR2 YNNKEL (reference sequence). The germline V and J ends were trimmed by 1 base and 5 bases, with 12 bases remaining between them. The CDR3 contains 14 residues. The CDR3 region has the DNA TGTGCCAGCAGCCAAGGGGCAGGCCGAGACGAGCAGTACTTC. Amino acids: CASSQGAGRDEQYF.

The rearrangement joins TRBV7-3 to TRBJ2-7; D is unresolved. V was clipped by 4 bases and J by 1 base, with 8 bases between them. The length of the CDR3 is 13 residues. CDR1 SGHTA and CDR2 FQGTGA come from the germline V gene. The CDR3 is CASSSSGSYEQYF. CDR3 nucleotide sequence: TGTGCCAGCAGCTCTTCCGGGTCCTACGAGCAGTACTTC.

This sequence joins TRBV7-8 and TRBJ1-1; 8 bases are shared with TRBD1. This CDR3 spans 14 amino acids. Germline V gene sequence: CDR1 SGHVS, CDR2 FQNEAQ. The junction had 4 bases not matched to a gene; V was cut back by 3 bases and J by 4 bases. The CDR3 DNA reads TGTGCCAGCAGCTTTATGGACAGGGCCACTGAAGCTTTCTTT. It translates to CASSFMDRATEAFF.

CDR3 sequence reads: CASSLGPGYGNEQFF. In DNA, the CDR3 is TGTGCCAGCAGTTTGGGTCCTGGCTACGGCAATGAGCAGTTCTTC. The chain uses TRBV6-5 and TRBJ2-1; unclear D gene. Germline lookup yields CDR1 MNHEY and CDR2 SVGAGI. Deletions cut 4 bases from V and 6 bases from J, with 16 bases between. The CDR3 runs 15 residues.

J is TRBJ1-4 and V is TRBV7-9; D is unclear. V was clipped by 3 bases and J by 10 bases, with 15 bases between them. The germline CDR1 and CDR2 sequences are SEHNR and FQNEAQ (reference sequence). The CDR3 has 14 residues. The CDR3 DNA is TGTGCCAGCAGCTTCCAACGGGGTAAAGGAAAACTGTTTTTT. It specifies CASSFQRGKGKLFF.

The V call is TRBV3-1 (or the pseudogene TRBV3-2), the J call TRBJ1-3, with D unresolved. The CDR3 runs 15 residues. The V end lost 3 bases, the J end lost 4 bases, and 13 bases lay between the germline ends. Germline-derived CDR1 and CDR2 are LGHDT and YNNKEL (reference sequence). Here the CDR3 DNA reads TGTGCCAGCAGCCAGCCCCGGGTCCTGGGAAACACCATATATTTT. This translates into CASSQPRVLGNTIYF.

The chain links TRBV6-5 to TRBJ1-2, with unresolved D. V was clipped by 0 bases and J by 0 bases, with 5 bases between them. CDR3 length equals 14 residues. Germline assignment: CDR1 MNHEY and CDR2 SVGAGI. In DNA, the CDR3 is TGTGCCAGCAGTTACTCGAGGACTAACTATGGCTACACCTTC. Its translation is CASSYSRTNYGYTF.